The TCR beta chain described here comes from a study of blood T cell repertoires in COVID-19. Across the study: Samples came from the United States, Italy and Spain, spanning acute and convalescent COVID-19. The cDNA or gDNA used as material had been derived from T cells, B-cell-depleted T cells, or PBMCs.

With V trimmed by 0 bases and J by 6 bases, 4 bases remained unmatched. The CDR3 contains 16 residues. Germline CDR1 LGHNA, CDR2 YNFKEQ. Original analysis: For nucleated cells, counts were estimated from reference gene primer amplification. Assay used: immunoSEQ multiplex PCR; TCRdb lists only in-frame clones, some missing. The DNA was the basis for D and trimming; V, J and clone size are from that table. Here the sample spans approximately 100,000 clones, around 90% being singletons. The gene calls are TRBV4-2 and TRBJ2-3; 12 bases line up with TRBD2. Sample: peripheral blood. The receptor was isolated from a man between 65 and 85 years old with acute or convalescent COVID-19. The CDR3 DNA follows: TGTGCCAGCAGCCAAGATCTAGCGGGAGGGACCGATACGCAGTATTTT. This sequence encodes CASSQDLAGGTDTQYF.